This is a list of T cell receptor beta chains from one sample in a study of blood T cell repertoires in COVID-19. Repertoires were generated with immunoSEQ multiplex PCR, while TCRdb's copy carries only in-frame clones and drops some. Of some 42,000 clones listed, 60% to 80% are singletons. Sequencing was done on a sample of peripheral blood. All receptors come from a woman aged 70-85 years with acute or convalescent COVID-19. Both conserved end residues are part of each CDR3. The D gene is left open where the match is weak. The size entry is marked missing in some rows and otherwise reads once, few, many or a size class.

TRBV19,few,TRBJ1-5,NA,CASSGGRANQPQHF,TGTGCCAGTAGTGGGGGGAGGGCGAATCAGCCCCAGCATTTT
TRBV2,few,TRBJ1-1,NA,CASSTQGTEAFF,TGTGCCAGCAGTACCCAGGGCACTGAAGCTTTCTTT
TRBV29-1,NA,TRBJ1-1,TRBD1,CSEGVGQGGLAFF,TGCAGTGAGGGGGTCGGACAGGGTGGATTGGCTTTCTTT
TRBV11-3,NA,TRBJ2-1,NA,CASSLDSGRGNEQFF,TGTGCCAGCAGCTTAGATTCGGGGCGGGGCAATGAGCAGTTCTTC
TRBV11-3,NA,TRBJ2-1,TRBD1,CASSLGPLRQGSSYNEQFF,TGTGCCAGCAGCTTAGGGCCCCTCCGACAGGGGAGCTCCTACAATGAGCAGTTCTTC
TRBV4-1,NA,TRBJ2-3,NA,CASSQAGQRSFTDTQYF,TGCGCCAGCAGCCAGGCGGGACAGCGGTCGTTCACAGATACGCAGTATTTT
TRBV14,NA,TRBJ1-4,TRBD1,CASSQGQGGKLFF,TGTGCCAGCAGCCAAGGACAGGGGGGAAAACTGTTTTTT
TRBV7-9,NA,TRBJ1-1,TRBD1,CASSPGTGNYYTEAFF,TGTGCCAGCAGTCCCGGGACAGGGAATTATTATACTGAAGCTTTCTTT
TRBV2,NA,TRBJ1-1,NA,CASSNEVNTEAFF,TGTGCCAGCAGCAATGAGGTGAACACTGAAGCTTTCTTT
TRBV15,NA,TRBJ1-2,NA,CATSRGGGPYGYTF,TGTGCCACCAGCAGAGGAGGAGGCCCGTATGGCTACACCTTC
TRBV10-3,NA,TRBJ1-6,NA,CAISERGSPLHF,TGTGCCATCAGTGAGAGGGGTTCACCCCTCCACTTT
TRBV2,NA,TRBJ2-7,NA,CASSDRKQGSYEQYF,TGTGCCAGCAGTGACCGCAAACAGGGATCCTACGAGCAGTACTTC
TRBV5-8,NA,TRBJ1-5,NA,CASSNGLRNQPQHF,TGTGCCAGCTCCAACGGACTTAGGAATCAGCCCCAGCATTTT
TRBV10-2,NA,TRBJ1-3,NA,CASTSSGTLGNTIYF,TGCGCCAGCACGTCCTCCGGGACACTTGGAAACACCATATATTTT
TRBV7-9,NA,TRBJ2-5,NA,CASSFSTSEETQYF,TGTGCCAGCAGCTTTAGCACATCCGAAGAGACCCAGTACTTC
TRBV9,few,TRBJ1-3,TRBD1,CASSVGHRGASGNTIYF,TGTGCCAGCAGCGTAGGACACAGGGGCGCCTCTGGAAACACCATATATTTT
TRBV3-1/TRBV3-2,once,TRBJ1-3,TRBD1,CASSPRQGQYGNTIYF,TGTGCCAGCAGCCCCCGACAGGGGCAGTATGGAAACACCATATATTTT
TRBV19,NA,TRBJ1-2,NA,CASSIAFRAGAVYGYTF,TGTGCCAGTAGTATCGCGTTTAGGGCAGGGGCCGTCTATGGCTACACCTTC
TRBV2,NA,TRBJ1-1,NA,CASSRRVRTEAFF,TGTGCCAGCAGCCGCAGGGTACGAACTGAAGCTTTCTTT
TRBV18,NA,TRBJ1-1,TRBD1,CASSPQTGLDTEAFF,TGTGCCAGCTCACCCCAGACAGGGTTGGACACTGAAGCTTTCTTT
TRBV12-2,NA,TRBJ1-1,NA,CASRFGTGNTEAFF,NA
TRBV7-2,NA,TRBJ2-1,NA,CASSPMGGTLSYNEQFF,TGTGCCAGCAGCCCCATGGGGGGTACTCTCTCCTACAATGAGCAGTTCTTC
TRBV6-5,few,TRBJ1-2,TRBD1,CASSQGANYGYTF,TGTGCCAGCAGCCAGGGGGCTAACTATGGCTACACCTTC
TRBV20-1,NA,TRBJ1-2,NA,CSASQQGGYGYTF,TGCAGTGCTAGTCAGCAGGGTGGCTATGGCTACACCTTC
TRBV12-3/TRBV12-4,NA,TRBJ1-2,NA,CASSGGSYGYTF,TGTGCCAGCTCCGGGGGATCCTATGGCTACACCTTC
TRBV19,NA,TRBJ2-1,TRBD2,CASSTAYLLADYNEQFF,TGTGCCAGTAGTACGGCCTACCTACTAGCGGATTACAATGAGCAGTTCTTC
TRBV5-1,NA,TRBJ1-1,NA,CASSLGGGVRKNTEAFF,TGCGCCAGCAGCTTGGGCGGAGGGGTGAGGAAAAACACTGAAGCTTTCTTT
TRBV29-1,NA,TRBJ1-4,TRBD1,CSAQGAGNEKLFF,TGCAGCGCTCAGGGGGCTGGTAATGAAAAACTGTTTTTT
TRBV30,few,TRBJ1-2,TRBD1,CAWRQTTGGFYGYTF,TGTGCCTGGAGGCAAACGACAGGGGGCTTTTATGGCTACACCTTC
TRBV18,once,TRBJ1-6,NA,CASSPSGLWSPLHF,TGTGCCAGCTCACCTTCGGGTCTCTGGTCACCCCTCCACTTT
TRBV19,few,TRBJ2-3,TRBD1,CASRTTGGLTDTQYF,TGTGCCAGTAGGACGACAGGGGGTTTAACAGATACGCAGTATTTT
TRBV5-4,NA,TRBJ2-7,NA,CASSPSASGSHLEQYF,TGTGCCAGCAGCCCCTCGGCGAGCGGCTCGCACCTGGAGCAGTACTTC
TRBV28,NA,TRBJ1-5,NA,CASSSLWGETVYSNQPQHF,TGTGCCAGCAGTTCCCTATGGGGGGAAACCGTCTATAGCAATCAGCCCCAGCATTTT
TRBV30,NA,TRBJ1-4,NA,CAWSRGGATNEKLFF,TGTGCCTGGAGTAGGGGGGGGGCAACTAATGAAAAACTGTTTTTT
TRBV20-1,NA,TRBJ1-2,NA,CSAYQAYGYTF,TGCAGTGCTTACCAGGCCTATGGCTACACCTTC
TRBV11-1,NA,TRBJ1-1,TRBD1,CASSSGQGYGNTEAFF,TGTGCCAGCAGCTCGGGACAGGGGTATGGGAACACTGAAGCTTTCTTT
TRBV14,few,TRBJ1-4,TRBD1,CASSQGAGQGKTTNEKLFF,TGTGCCAGCAGCCAAGGGGCCGGACAGGGAAAAACAACTAATGAAAAACTGTTTTTT